This is a list of T cell receptor beta chains from one sample in a study of T cell changes during pregnancy in multiple sclerosis. Using immunoSEQ multiplex PCR, the repertoire was profiled, and TCRdb retains in-frame clones only, with some absent. The repertoire has 100,000 or so clones, 92% of them found once; the top ten carry 1.9%. The specimen comprised peripheral blood, sampled after pregnancy. The origin of the receptors is a female donor with multiple sclerosis, enrolled in a pregnancy study. Both conserved end residues are part of each CDR3. Each record gives: V gene, J gene, clone size, D gene, CDR3 DNA, CDR3 protein. D genes are given only for firm matches. Size is omitted from some rows. Given values are once, few, many or a class for expanded clones.

v_call: TRBV5-1; j_call: TRBJ2-1; clone_size: -; d_call: TRBD2; cdr3_nt: TGCGCCAGCAGCTTGGGGGTAGCGGGAGGGCCATTTGAGCAGTTCTTC; cdr3_aa: CASSLGVAGGPFEQFF
v_call: TRBV23-1; j_call: TRBJ2-3; clone_size: -; d_call: TRBD2; cdr3_nt: TGCGCCAGCAGTCACTCGAGCGGGAGTGGGACAGATACGCAGTATTTT; cdr3_aa: CASSHSSGSGTDTQYF
v_call: TRBV7-9; j_call: TRBJ2-7; clone_size: -; d_call: TRBD1; cdr3_nt: TGTGCCAGCAGCCTACCGGGGACAGACCTTTCCTACGAGCAGTACTTC; cdr3_aa: CASSLPGTDLSYEQYF
v_call: TRBV6-4; j_call: TRBJ2-1; clone_size: -; d_call: TRBD2; cdr3_nt: TGTGCCAGCAGTGTGCTGGCGGGAGAAGGGAATGAGCAGTTCTTC; cdr3_aa: CASSVLAGEGNEQFF
v_call: TRBV29-1; j_call: TRBJ2-3; clone_size: -; d_call: TRBD2; cdr3_nt: TGCAGCGTTGAAGAACGGGGGGACACGCAGTATTTT; cdr3_aa: CSVEERGDTQYF
v_call: TRBV13; j_call: TRBJ2-1; clone_size: -; d_call: -; cdr3_nt: TGTGCCAGCAGCTTAGGGACACTAGGAGTAAATGAGCAGTTCTTC; cdr3_aa: CASSLGTLGVNEQFF
v_call: TRBV29-1; j_call: TRBJ1-6; clone_size: -; d_call: -; cdr3_nt: TGCAGCGTGAGACAGATGGACAATTCACCCCTCCACTTT; cdr3_aa: CSVRQMDNSPLHF
v_call: TRBV25-1; j_call: TRBJ1-6; clone_size: -; d_call: -; cdr3_nt: TGTGCCAGCAGCCGCAGAAATTCACCCCTCCACTTT; cdr3_aa: CASSRRNSPLHF
v_call: TRBV5-1; j_call: TRBJ2-5; clone_size: -; d_call: -; cdr3_nt: TGCGCCAGCAGATACCAGGGGATAGAGGGAGAGACCCAGTACTTC; cdr3_aa: CASRYQGIEGETQYF
v_call: TRBV7-9; j_call: TRBJ1-3; clone_size: -; d_call: TRBD1; cdr3_nt: TGTGCCAGCAGCGACAGGGCTTCTGGAAACACCATATATTTT; cdr3_aa: CASSDRASGNTIYF
v_call: TRBV2; j_call: TRBJ1-2; clone_size: -; d_call: TRBD1; cdr3_nt: TGTGCCAGCAGCCGGGACAGGGGGGCCTATGGCTACACCTTC; cdr3_aa: CASSRDRGAYGYTF
v_call: TRBV5-1; j_call: TRBJ1-2; clone_size: -; d_call: TRBD1; cdr3_nt: TGCGCCAGCAGCCCGGACAGGTCCTATGGCTACACCTTC; cdr3_aa: CASSPDRSYGYTF
v_call: TRBV11-2; j_call: TRBJ2-7; clone_size: -; d_call: -; cdr3_nt: TGTGCCAGCAGCTTCTACCTATCTGGCGAGCAGTACTTC; cdr3_aa: CASSFYLSGEQYF
v_call: TRBV11-2; j_call: TRBJ2-7; clone_size: -; d_call: TRBD2; cdr3_nt: TGTGCCAGCAGTCCCGGGACTATGATCGAGCAGTACTTC; cdr3_aa: CASSPGTMIEQYF
v_call: TRBV5-1; j_call: TRBJ2-6; clone_size: -; d_call: -; cdr3_nt: TGCGCCAGCAGCTTGAGGCGGGGACCCTTCTCTGGGGCCAACGTCCTGACTTTC; cdr3_aa: CASSLRRGPFSGANVLTF
v_call: TRBV15; j_call: TRBJ2-1; clone_size: -; d_call: -; cdr3_nt: TGTGCCACCACCGAGGGACTCCCCTACAATGAGCAGTTCTTC; cdr3_aa: CATTEGLPYNEQFF
v_call: TRBV28; j_call: TRBJ2-3; clone_size: -; d_call: -; cdr3_nt: TGTGCCAGCAGTTCCCCGGGAACAGATACGCAGTATTTT; cdr3_aa: CASSSPGTDTQYF
v_call: TRBV14; j_call: TRBJ1-2; clone_size: -; d_call: TRBD1; cdr3_nt: TGTGCCAGCAGCCAGACAGGGATATATGGCTACACCTTC; cdr3_aa: CASSQTGIYGYTF
v_call: TRBV7-2; j_call: TRBJ2-1; clone_size: -; d_call: TRBD2; cdr3_nt: TGTGCCAGCAGCTTAGTGGCGGGGGGAACCAATGAGCAGTTCTTC; cdr3_aa: CASSLVAGGTNEQFF
v_call: TRBV11-3; j_call: TRBJ1-1; clone_size: -; d_call: -; cdr3_nt: TGTGCCAGCAGCTTCATCAAAAGGGGCTCGGGCCAACAGAACACTGAAGCTTTCTTT; cdr3_aa: CASSFIKRGSGQQNTEAFF
v_call: TRBV7-9; j_call: TRBJ2-7; clone_size: -; d_call: TRBD1; cdr3_nt: TGTGCCAGCAGCTTAGTAACACAGGGGGTCCCCTACGAGCAGTACTTC; cdr3_aa: CASSLVTQGVPYEQYF
v_call: TRBV14; j_call: TRBJ1-2; clone_size: -; d_call: -; cdr3_nt: TGTGCCAGCAGCCGAGTGGACAGCTACTATGGCTACACCTTC; cdr3_aa: CASSRVDSYYGYTF
v_call: TRBV6-6; j_call: TRBJ2-7; clone_size: -; d_call: TRBD1; cdr3_nt: TGTGCCAGCAGTTACGCCGGGACAGCCTACGAGCAGTACTTC; cdr3_aa: CASSYAGTAYEQYF
v_call: TRBV19; j_call: TRBJ2-7; clone_size: -; d_call: TRBD2; cdr3_nt: TGTGCCAGTAGTACTGTAGCGGGGGCCTACGAGCAGTACTTC; cdr3_aa: CASSTVAGAYEQYF
v_call: TRBV15; j_call: TRBJ2-3; clone_size: -; d_call: -; cdr3_nt: TGTGCCACCAGCGCACGGGACACAGATACGCAGTATTTT; cdr3_aa: CATSARDTDTQYF
v_call: TRBV4-2; j_call: TRBJ1-5; clone_size: -; d_call: -; cdr3_nt: TGTGCCAGCAGCCAAGGGGGGCCTCCACGTCATCAGCCCCAGCATTTT; cdr3_aa: CASSQGGPPRHQPQHF
v_call: TRBV4-3; j_call: TRBJ1-2; clone_size: -; d_call: -; cdr3_nt: TGCGCCAGCAGCCAAGATTCGGAGACCTATGGCTACACCTTC; cdr3_aa: CASSQDSETYGYTF
v_call: TRBV6-4; j_call: TRBJ2-3; clone_size: once; d_call: -; cdr3_nt: TGTGCCAGCAGTGACTCGAGGCGCTATAGGACAGATACGCAGTATTTT; cdr3_aa: CASSDSRRYRTDTQYF
v_call: TRBV5-1; j_call: TRBJ1-4; clone_size: -; d_call: TRBD1; cdr3_nt: TGCGCCAGCAGCTTGGCAGGGGGCGATGAAAAACTGTTTTTT; cdr3_aa: CASSLAGGDEKLFF
v_call: TRBV28; j_call: TRBJ1-5; clone_size: -; d_call: -; cdr3_nt: TGTGCCAGCAGCCGGGGGGCGGATCAGCCCCAGCATTTT; cdr3_aa: CASSRGADQPQHF
v_call: TRBV19; j_call: TRBJ2-2; clone_size: -; d_call: TRBD1; cdr3_nt: TGTGCCAGTACCCCCGGACAGGGTAACACCGGGGAGCTGTTTTTT; cdr3_aa: CASTPGQGNTGELFF
v_call: TRBV6-1; j_call: TRBJ2-7; clone_size: -; d_call: -; cdr3_nt: TGTGCCAGCAGGACAAGGACTGTAACCTACGAGCAGTACTTC; cdr3_aa: CASRTRTVTYEQYF
v_call: TRBV7-3; j_call: TRBJ1-2; clone_size: -; d_call: -; cdr3_nt: TGTGCCAGCAGCTTATGGTCAGGGGATGGCTACACCTTC; cdr3_aa: CASSLWSGDGYTF
v_call: TRBV9; j_call: TRBJ2-1; clone_size: -; d_call: TRBD2; cdr3_nt: TGTGCCAGCAGCGTAGCCACGCTAGCGGAGAGCTCCTACAATGAGCAGTTCTTC; cdr3_aa: CASSVATLAESSYNEQFF
v_call: TRBV7-2; j_call: TRBJ2-7; clone_size: -; d_call: TRBD2; cdr3_nt: TGTGCCAGCAGCTTAAAACTAGCGAGCTACGAGCAGTACTTC; cdr3_aa: CASSLKLASYEQYF
v_call: TRBV18; j_call: TRBJ2-1; clone_size: -; d_call: TRBD2; cdr3_nt: TGTGCCAGCTCACCAAGTAGCGGGATTGGTAATGAGCAGTTCTTC; cdr3_aa: CASSPSSGIGNEQFF
v_call: TRBV5-1; j_call: TRBJ1-2; clone_size: -; d_call: TRBD1; cdr3_nt: TGCGCCAGCAGCCAGGACAGGGTGGGCGGCTACACCTTC; cdr3_aa: CASSQDRVGGYTF
v_call: TRBV7-9; j_call: TRBJ1-4; clone_size: -; d_call: -; cdr3_nt: TGTGCCAGCAGCTTAGTTTCAGGCGATAATGAAAAACTGTTTTTT; cdr3_aa: CASSLVSGDNEKLFF
v_call: TRBV7-9; j_call: TRBJ1-1; clone_size: -; d_call: -; cdr3_nt: TGTGCCAGCACCCCGCCGGGCGGGATTAACACTGAAGCTTTCTTT; cdr3_aa: CASTPPGGINTEAFF
v_call: TRBV19; j_call: TRBJ2-6; clone_size: -; d_call: TRBD1; cdr3_nt: TGTGCCAGTAGTATAGTAAAGGGGGCCCCCTCTGGGGCCAACGTCCTGACTTTC; cdr3_aa: CASSIVKGAPSGANVLTF
v_call: TRBV18; j_call: TRBJ1-3; clone_size: -; d_call: TRBD1; cdr3_nt: TGTGCCAGCTCACCCGCGACAGGGAGTACTGGAAACACCATATATTTT; cdr3_aa: CASSPATGSTGNTIYF
v_call: TRBV2; j_call: TRBJ2-7; clone_size: -; d_call: TRBD1; cdr3_nt: TGTGCCAGCAGTGAAGAGGACAGGGACTACGAGCAGTACTTC; cdr3_aa: CASSEEDRDYEQYF
v_call: TRBV27; j_call: TRBJ1-5; clone_size: -; d_call: -; cdr3_nt: TGTGCCAGCAGGAGAGCGGACCAGCCCCAGCATTTT; cdr3_aa: CASRRADQPQHF
v_call: TRBV5-1; j_call: TRBJ2-5; clone_size: -; d_call: -; cdr3_nt: TGCGCCAGCAGCTTGACTAGCTGGGGTGAAGAGACCCAGTACTTC; cdr3_aa: CASSLTSWGEETQYF
v_call: TRBV28; j_call: TRBJ2-1; clone_size: -; d_call: TRBD1; cdr3_nt: TGTGCCAGCAGTTTATCGGGACAGGGTGGGTCAAAGCAGTTCTTC; cdr3_aa: CASSLSGQGGSKQFF
v_call: TRBV28; j_call: TRBJ2-3; clone_size: once; d_call: -; cdr3_nt: TGTGCCAGCAGGAGGGGGAGCACAGATACGCAGTATTTT; cdr3_aa: CASRRGSTDTQYF